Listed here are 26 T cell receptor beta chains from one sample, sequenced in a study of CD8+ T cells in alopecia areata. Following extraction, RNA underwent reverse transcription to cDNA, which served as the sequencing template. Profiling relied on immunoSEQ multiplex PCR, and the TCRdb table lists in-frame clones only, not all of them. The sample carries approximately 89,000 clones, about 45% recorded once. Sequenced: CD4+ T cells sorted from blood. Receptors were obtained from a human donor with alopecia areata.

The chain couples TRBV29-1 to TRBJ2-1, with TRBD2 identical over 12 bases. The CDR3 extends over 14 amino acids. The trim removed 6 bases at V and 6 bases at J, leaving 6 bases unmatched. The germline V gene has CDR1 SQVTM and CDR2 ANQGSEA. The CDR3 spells CSVVLAGGPNEQFF. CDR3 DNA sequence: TGCAGCGTCGTGCTAGCGGGAGGGCCCAATGAGCAGTTCTTC.

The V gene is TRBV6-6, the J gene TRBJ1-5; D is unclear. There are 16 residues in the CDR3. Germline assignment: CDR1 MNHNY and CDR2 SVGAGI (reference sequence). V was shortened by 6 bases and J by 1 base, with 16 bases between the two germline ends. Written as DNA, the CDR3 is TGTGCCAGCAGACTAGGGCGGGGTGGGAGCAATCAGCCCCAGCATTTT. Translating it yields CASRLGRGGSNQPQHF.

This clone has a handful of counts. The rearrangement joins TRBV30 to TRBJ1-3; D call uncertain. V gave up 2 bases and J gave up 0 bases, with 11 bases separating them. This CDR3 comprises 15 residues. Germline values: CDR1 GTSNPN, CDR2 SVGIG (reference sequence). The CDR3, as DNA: TGTGCCTGGAGTAGACTGGGAGCCTCTGGAAACACCATATATTTT. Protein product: CAWSRLGASGNTIYF.

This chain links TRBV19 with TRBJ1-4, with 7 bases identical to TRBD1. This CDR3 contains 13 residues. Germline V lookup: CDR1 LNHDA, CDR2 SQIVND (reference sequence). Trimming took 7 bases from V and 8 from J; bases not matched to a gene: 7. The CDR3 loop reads CASTEQGIEKLFF. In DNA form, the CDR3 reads TGTGCCAGTACGGAACAGGGGATCGAAAAACTGTTTTTT.

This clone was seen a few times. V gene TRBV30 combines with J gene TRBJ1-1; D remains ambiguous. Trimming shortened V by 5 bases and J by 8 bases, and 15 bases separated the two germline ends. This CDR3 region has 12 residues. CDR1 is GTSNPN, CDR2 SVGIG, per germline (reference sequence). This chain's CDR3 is CAWGLRRLEAFF. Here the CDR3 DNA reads TGTGCCTGGGGCCTCCGGCGTCTCGAAGCTTTCTTT.

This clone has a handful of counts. CDR3 in amino acids: CSVGHSGANVLTF. CDR3 nucleotides: TGCAGCGTTGGTCACTCTGGGGCCAACGTCCTGACTTTC. The genes are TRBV29-1 and TRBJ2-6; D uncertain. The CDR3 length is 13 residues. V was clipped by 4 bases and J by 0 bases, with 4 bases between them. From germline, CDR1 is SQVTM and CDR2 ANQGSEA.

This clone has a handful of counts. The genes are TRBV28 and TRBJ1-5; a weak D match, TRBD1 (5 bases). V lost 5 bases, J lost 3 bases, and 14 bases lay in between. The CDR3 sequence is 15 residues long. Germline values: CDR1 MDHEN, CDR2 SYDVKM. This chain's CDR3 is CASSPWDGDNQPQHF. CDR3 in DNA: TGTGCCAGCAGTCCATGGGACGGGGACAATCAGCCCCAGCATTTT.

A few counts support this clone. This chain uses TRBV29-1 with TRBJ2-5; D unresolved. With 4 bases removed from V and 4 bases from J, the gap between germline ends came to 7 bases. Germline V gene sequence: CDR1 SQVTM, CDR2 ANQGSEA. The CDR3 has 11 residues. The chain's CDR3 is CSVAPIETQYF. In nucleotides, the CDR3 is TGCAGCGTTGCCCCCATAGAGACCCAGTACTTC. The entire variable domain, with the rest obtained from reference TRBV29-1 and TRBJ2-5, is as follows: SAVISQKPSRDICQRGTSLTIQCQVDSQVTMMFWYRQQPGQSLTLIATANQGSEATYESGFVIDKFPISRPNLTFSTLTVSNMSPEDSSIYLCSVAPIETQYFGPGTRLLVL.

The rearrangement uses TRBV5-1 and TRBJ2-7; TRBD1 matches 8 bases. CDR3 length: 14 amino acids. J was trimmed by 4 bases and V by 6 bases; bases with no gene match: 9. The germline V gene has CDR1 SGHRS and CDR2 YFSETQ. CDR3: CASTAGQALYEQYF. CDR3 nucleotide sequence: TGCGCCAGCACCGCGGGACAGGCTCTTTACGAGCAGTACTTC. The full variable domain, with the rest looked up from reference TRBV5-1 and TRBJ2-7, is KAGVTQTPRYLIKTRGQQVTLSCSPISGHRSVSWYQQTPGQGLQFLFEYFSETQRNKGNFPGRFSGRQFSNSRSEMNVSTLELGDSALYLCASTAGQALYEQYFGPGTRLTVT.

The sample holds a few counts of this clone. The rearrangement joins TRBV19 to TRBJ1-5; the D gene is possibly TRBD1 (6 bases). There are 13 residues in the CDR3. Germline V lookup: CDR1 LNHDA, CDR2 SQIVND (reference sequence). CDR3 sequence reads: CAIRGGLNQPQHF. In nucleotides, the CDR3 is TGTGCTATACGGGGGGGCCTTAATCAGCCCCAGCATTTT.

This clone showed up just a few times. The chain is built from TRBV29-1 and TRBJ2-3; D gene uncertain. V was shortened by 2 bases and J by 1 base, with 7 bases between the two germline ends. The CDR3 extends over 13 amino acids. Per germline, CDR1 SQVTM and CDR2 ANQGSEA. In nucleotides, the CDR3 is TGCAGCGTTGAAAAACAGCGCACAGATACGCAGTATTTT. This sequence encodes CSVEKQRTDTQYF.

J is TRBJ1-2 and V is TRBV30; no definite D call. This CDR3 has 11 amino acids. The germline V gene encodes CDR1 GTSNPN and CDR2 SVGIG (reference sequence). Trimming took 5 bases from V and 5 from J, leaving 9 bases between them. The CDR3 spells CAWVVGYGYTF. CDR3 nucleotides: TGTGCCTGGGTAGTAGGGTATGGCTACACCTTC.

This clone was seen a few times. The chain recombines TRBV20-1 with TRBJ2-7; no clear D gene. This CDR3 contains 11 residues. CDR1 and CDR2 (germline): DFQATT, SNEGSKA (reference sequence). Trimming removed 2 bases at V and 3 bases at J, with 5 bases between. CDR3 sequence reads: CSARLDYEQYF. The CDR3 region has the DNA TGCAGTGCTAGACTGGACTACGAGCAGTACTTC.

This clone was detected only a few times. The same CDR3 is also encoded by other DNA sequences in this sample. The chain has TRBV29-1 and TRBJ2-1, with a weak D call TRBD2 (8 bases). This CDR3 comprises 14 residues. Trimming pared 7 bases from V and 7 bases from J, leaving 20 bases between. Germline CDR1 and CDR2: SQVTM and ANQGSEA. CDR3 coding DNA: TGCAGCGCCAGGTTATTAGCGGGACAGAATGAGCAGTTCTTC. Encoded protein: CSARLLAGQNEQFF.

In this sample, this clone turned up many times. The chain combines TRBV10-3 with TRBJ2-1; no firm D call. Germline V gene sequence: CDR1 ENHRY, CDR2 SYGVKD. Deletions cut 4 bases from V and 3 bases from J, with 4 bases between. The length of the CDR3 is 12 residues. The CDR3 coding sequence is TGTGCCATCAGTGGAAACTACAATGAGCAGTTCTTC. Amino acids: CAISGNYNEQFF.

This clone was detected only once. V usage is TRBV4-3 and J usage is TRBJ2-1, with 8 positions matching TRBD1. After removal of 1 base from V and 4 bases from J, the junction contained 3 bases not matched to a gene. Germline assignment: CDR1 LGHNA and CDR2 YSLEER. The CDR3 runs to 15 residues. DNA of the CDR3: TGCGCCAGCAGCCAAGGGACAGGGTTGTACAATGAGCAGTTCTTC. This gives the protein CASSQGTGLYNEQFF.

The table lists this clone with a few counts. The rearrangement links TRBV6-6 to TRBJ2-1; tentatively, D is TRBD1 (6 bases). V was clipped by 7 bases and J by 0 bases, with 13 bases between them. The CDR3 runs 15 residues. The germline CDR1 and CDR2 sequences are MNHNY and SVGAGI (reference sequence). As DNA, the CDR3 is TGTGCCAGCACCAAACAGGGCTCCTCCTACAATGAGCAGTTCTTC. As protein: CASTKQGSSYNEQFF.

The CDR3 nucleotides are TGCAGCGTTGTTACAGGTCTAGGCTACACCTTC. Protein sequence: CSVVTGLGYTF. The chain couples TRBV29-1 to TRBJ1-2; TRBD1 might be the D (5 bases). Germline values: CDR1 SQVTM, CDR2 ANQGSEA. V lost 4 bases to trimming and J lost 8 bases, with 11 bases between them. The CDR3 is 11 amino acids. Full variable domain (outside the CDR3, taken from reference TRBV29-1 and TRBJ1-2): SAVISQKPSRDICQRGTSLTIQCQVDSQVTMMFWYRQQPGQSLTLIATANQGSEATYESGFVIDKFPISRPNLTFSTLTVSNMSPEDSSIYLCSVVTGLGYTFGSGTRLTVV.

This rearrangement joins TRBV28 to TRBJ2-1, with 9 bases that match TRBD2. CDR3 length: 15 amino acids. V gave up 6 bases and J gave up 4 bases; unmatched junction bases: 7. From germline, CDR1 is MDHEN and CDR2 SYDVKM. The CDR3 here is CASSLGLAGYNEQFF. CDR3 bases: TGTGCCAGCAGCTTAGGGCTAGCGGGGTACAATGAGCAGTTCTTC.

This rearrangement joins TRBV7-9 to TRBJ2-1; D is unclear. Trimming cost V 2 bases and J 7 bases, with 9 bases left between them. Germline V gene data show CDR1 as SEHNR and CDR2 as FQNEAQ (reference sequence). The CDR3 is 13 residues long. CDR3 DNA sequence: TGTGCCAGCAGCTTACAGAGTTCGAATGAGCAGTTCTTC. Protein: CASSLQSSNEQFF. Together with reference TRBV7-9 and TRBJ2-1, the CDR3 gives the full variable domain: DTGVSQNPRHKITKRGQNVTFRCDPISEHNRLYWYRQTLGQGPEFLTYFQNEAQLEKSRLLSDRFSAERPKGSFSTLEIQRTEQGDSAMYLCASSLQSSNEQFFGPGTRLTVL.

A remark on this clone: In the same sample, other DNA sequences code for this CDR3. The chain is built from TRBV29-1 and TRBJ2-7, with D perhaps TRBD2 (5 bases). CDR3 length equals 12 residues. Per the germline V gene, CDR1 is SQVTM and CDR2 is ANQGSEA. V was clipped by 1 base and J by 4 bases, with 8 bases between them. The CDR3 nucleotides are TGCAGCGTTGAAGCGGACTCATACGAGCAGTACTTC. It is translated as CSVEADSYEQYF.

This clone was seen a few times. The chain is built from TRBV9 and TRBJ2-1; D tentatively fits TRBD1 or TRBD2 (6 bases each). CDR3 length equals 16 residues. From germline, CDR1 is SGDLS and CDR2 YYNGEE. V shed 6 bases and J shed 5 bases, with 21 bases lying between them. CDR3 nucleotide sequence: TGTGCCAGCACCCCGGGGGCTCTCCCACCCAACAATGAGCAGTTCTTC. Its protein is CASTPGALPPNNEQFF.

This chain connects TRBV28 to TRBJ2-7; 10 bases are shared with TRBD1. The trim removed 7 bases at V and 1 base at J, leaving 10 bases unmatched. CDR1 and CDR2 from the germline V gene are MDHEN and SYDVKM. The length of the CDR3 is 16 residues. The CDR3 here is CASTTTGTGVSYEQYF. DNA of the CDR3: TGTGCCAGCACCACAACCGGGACAGGGGTTTCCTACGAGCAGTACTTC.

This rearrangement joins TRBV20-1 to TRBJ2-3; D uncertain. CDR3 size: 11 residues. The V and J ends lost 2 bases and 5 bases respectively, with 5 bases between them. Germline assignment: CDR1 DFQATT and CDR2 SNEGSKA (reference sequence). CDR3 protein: CSARHKDTQYF. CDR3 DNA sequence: TGCAGTGCTAGACACAAAGATACGCAGTATTTT.

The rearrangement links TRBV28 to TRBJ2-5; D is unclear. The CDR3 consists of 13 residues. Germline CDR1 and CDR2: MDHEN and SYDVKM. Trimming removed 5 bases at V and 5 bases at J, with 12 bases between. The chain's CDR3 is CASSPFPDETQYF. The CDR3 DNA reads TGTGCCAGCAGTCCATTCCCGGACGAGACCCAGTACTTC.

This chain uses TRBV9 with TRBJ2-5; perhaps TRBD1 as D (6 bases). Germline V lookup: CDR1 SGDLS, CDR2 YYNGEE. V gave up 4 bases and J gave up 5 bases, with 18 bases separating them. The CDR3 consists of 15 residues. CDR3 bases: TGTGCCAGCAGCCGGACGCAGGGGAGTGAGGAGACCCAGTACTTC. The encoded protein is CASSRTQGSEETQYF. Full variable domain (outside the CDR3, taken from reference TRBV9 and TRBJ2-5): DSGVTQTPKHLITATGQRVTLRCSPRSGDLSVYWYQQSLDQGLQFLIQYYNGEERAKGNILERFSAQQFPDLHSELNLSSLELGDSALYFCASSRTQGSEETQYFGPGTRLLVL.